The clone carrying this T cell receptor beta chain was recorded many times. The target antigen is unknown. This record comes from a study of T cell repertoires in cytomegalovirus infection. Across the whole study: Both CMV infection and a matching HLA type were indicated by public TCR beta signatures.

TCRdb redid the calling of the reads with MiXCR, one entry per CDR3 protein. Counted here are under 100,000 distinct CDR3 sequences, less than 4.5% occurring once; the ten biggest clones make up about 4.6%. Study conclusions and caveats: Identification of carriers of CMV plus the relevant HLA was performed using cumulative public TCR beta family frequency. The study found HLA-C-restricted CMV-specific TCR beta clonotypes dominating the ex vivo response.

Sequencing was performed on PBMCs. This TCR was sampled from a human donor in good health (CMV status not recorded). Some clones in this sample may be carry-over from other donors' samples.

This CDR3 reads CASSLDTDGYTF. The CDR3 bases are TGTGCCAGCTCACTGGACACCGATGGCTACACCTTC. V and J are TRBV18 and TRBJ1-2, with D possibly TRBD1 on 5 matching bases. V was trimmed by 4 bases and J by 6 bases, leaving 9 bases between them. The CDR3 is 12 amino acids. Germline V CDR1 and CDR2: KGHSH, LQKENI.